The clone carrying this T cell receptor beta chain was recorded many times. Its matching antigen is unknown. Patients selected for sequencing had displayed CD8+CD57+ cell expansion by flow cytometry. CDR3 and TCR beta VDJ profiling relied on genomic DNA as the template. TCRdb analysed the reads with MiXCR anew, one entry per CDR3 protein. The profile shows 150,000 to 200,000 distinct CDR3 sequences, roughly 48% of them singletons. The CDR3 runs to 16 residues. V shed 6 bases and J shed 4 bases, with 22 bases lying between them. The sample originates from a study of CD8+CD57+ T cells in acquired aplastic anemia. Study findings and constraints: Between patients and controls, CD8+ Simpson's diversity did not vary significantly. Patients shared approximately 30 CD8+ CDR3 sequences with controls.

The source is a human donor with aplastic anemia. Sequencing input: sorted CD4+, CD8+, or CD8+CD57+ T cells (not recorded which) from PBMCs. The chain joins TRBV12-3 or TRBV12-4 to TRBJ2-7; maybe TRBD2 (5 bases). The CDR3 DNA reads as TGTGCCAGCAGCCCTCCCGAGGGCGGTCCCTTTTACGAGCAGTACTTC. Its translation: CASSPPEGGPFYEQYF.